Listed below are T cell receptor beta chains from one sample, sequenced in a study of blood T cell repertoires in COVID-19. The protocol was immunoSEQ multiplex PCR, while the TCRdb copy is restricted to in-frame clones and leaves out a portion. The data show more than 40,000 clones, with nearly 90% seen just once and 3% held by the top ten. Sequenced input: peripheral blood. The origin of the receptors is a man between 45 and 60 years old with active COVID-19. The CDR3 runs from the conserved cysteine through the conserved F or W. Each record gives: V gene, D gene, J gene, clone size, CDR3 DNA, CDR3 protein. The D gene is left open where the match is weak. The size field is filled for only some rows; it gives once, few, many or a size class.

TRBV28,TRBD1,TRBJ2-1,.,TGTGCCAGCAACACACAGGGGGTCGGCTCCTACAATGAGCAGTTCTTC,CASNTQGVGSYNEQFF
TRBV2,.,TRBJ2-7,.,TGTGCCAGCAGTACCCTAGGGGGGGTTTTCGACGAGCAGTACTTC,CASSTLGGVFDEQYF
TRBV11-3,TRBD1,TRBJ1-2,.,TGTGCCAGCAGCTTTGGCCTACCGGGACAGGGGGCGATCTATGGCTACACCTTC,CASSFGLPGQGAIYGYTF
TRBV6-5,.,TRBJ2-5,.,TGTGCCAGCAGTTACAGGGGAGAGACCCAGTACTTC,CASSYRGETQYF
TRBV20-1,.,TRBJ1-4,.,TGCAGTGCTAGTACAGGCCATGCAACTAATGAAAAACTGTTTTTT,CSASTGHATNEKLFF
TRBV10-3,.,TRBJ1-2,.,TGTGCCATCAGTGAGTCTCCAGGGGCCCCCTGGGGCTACACCTTC,CAISESPGAPWGYTF
TRBV7-2,TRBD1,TRBJ1-5,.,TGTGCCAGCAGCTTATTTGGGACAGGCAATCAGCCCCAGCATTTT,CASSLFGTGNQPQHF
TRBV3-1/TRBV3-2,.,TRBJ2-7,few,TGTGCCAGCAGCCAAGAACGCGGTGAGCGACCCGAGCAGTACTTC,CASSQERGERPEQYF
TRBV3-1/TRBV3-2,TRBD1,TRBJ1-1,.,TGTGCCAGCAGCCGGACAGGAAGCCCTGAAGCTTTCTTT,CASSRTGSPEAFF
TRBV3-1/TRBV3-2,.,TRBJ1-5,.,TGTGCCAGCAGCCTGAACCAGGGCGAGAATCAGCCCCAGCATTTT,CASSLNQGENQPQHF
TRBV18,TRBD2,TRBJ2-3,.,TGTGCCAGCTCACCGTCCTTAAGCGGGAGGGCCTTAGATACGCAGTATTTT,CASSPSLSGRALDTQYF
TRBV6-6,TRBD1,TRBJ2-7,.,TGTGCCAGCAGTTATCCGGGACAGGGAAGCGAGCAGTACTTC,CASSYPGQGSEQYF
TRBV7-3,.,TRBJ1-2,.,TGTGCCAGCAGCTCCTCCAGGGATGGCTACACCTTC,CASSSSRDGYTF
TRBV5-6,.,TRBJ2-7,once,TGTGCCAGCAGCTCAGGGAATACCTTAGAGCAGTACTTC,CASSSGNTLEQYF
TRBV12-3/TRBV12-4,.,TRBJ2-5,.,TGTGCCAGCAGCAGCAGGGTAGAGACCCAGTACTTC,CASSSRVETQYF
TRBV27,TRBD1,TRBJ1-6,.,TGTGCCAGCAGTAAAGCACAGGGGCGCAATTCACCCCTCCACTTT,CASSKAQGRNSPLHF
TRBV6-6,.,TRBJ1-4,.,TGTGCCAGCAGTTACGTCGGACAGATTTATGAAAAACTGTTTTTT,CASSYVGQIYEKLFF
TRBV4-2,TRBD2,TRBJ2-4,.,TGTGCCAGCAGCCCCATGGGACTAGCGGGAGGATTCATAGCCAAAAACATTCAGTACTTC,CASSPMGLAGGFIAKNIQYF
TRBV19,TRBD2,TRBJ2-5,.,TGTGCCAGTAGGCTCAGGGAGGGATGGGAGACCCAGTACTTC,CASRLREGWETQYF
TRBV7-9,TRBD1,TRBJ2-7,.,TGTGCCAGCAGCTGGGGACAGGTCTACGAGCAGTACTTC,CASSWGQVYEQYF
TRBV29-1,.,TRBJ2-4,.,TGCAGCGCGGGCCAGGGGGGAACGGGCATTCAGTACTTC,CSAGQGGTGIQYF
TRBV6-2/TRBV6-3,.,TRBJ1-5,.,TGTGCCAGCAGTAATGGGCAGGGGCTAGGTCAGCCCCAGCATTTT,CASSNGQGLGQPQHF
TRBV2,.,TRBJ1-5,.,TGTGCCAGCAGGGAACTTACAGGGAATCAGCCCCAGCATTTT,CASRELTGNQPQHF
TRBV27,.,TRBJ1-5,.,TGTGCCAGCAGTGGGGGGGCGAAGGATCAGCCCCAGCATTTT,CASSGGAKDQPQHF
TRBV19,.,TRBJ2-3,.,TGTGCCAGTAGCCCACCCGGGACGGGAGAACGAGATACGCAGTATTTT,CASSPPGTGERDTQYF
TRBV18,.,TRBJ2-7,.,TGTGCCAGCTCACCATCCGGGTCCTACGAGCAGTACTTC,CASSPSGSYEQYF
TRBV7-8,.,TRBJ1-1,.,TGTGCCAGCAGCATCCCACCGTACAGGGCGAACACTGAAGCTTTCTTT,CASSIPPYRANTEAFF
TRBV19,.,TRBJ2-3,.,TGTGCCAGTAGTATCCAGGGCCCGGATACGCAGTATTTT,CASSIQGPDTQYF
TRBV4-1,.,TRBJ1-6,.,TGCGCCAGCAGTCACATTGGCGGGGTGGGTTCCTATAATTCACCCCTCCACTTT,CASSHIGGVGSYNSPLHF
TRBV6-5,.,TRBJ2-4,.,TGTGCCAGCAGTCCCTTAGCCAAAAACATTCAGTACTTC,CASSPLAKNIQYF
TRBV5-6,.,TRBJ1-2,.,TGTGCCAGCAGCGTTGGTAACAGGGCGCCTTCAAGTCCGTATGGCTACACCTTC,CASSVGNRAPSSPYGYTF
TRBV7-2,.,TRBJ2-1,.,TGTGCCAGCAGCTCCGGGATAGCCTACAATGAGCAGTTCTTC,CASSSGIAYNEQFF
TRBV10-2,.,TRBJ1-1,once,TGCGCCAGCAGGGCCCTGAACACTGAAGCTTTCTTT,CASRALNTEAFF
TRBV6-5,TRBD1,TRBJ2-3,.,TGTGCCAGCAGTATGGACAGGGGGACCGATACGCAGTATTTT,CASSMDRGTDTQYF